The sequence of this T cell receptor (beta chain) was determined in a study of T cell changes during pregnancy in multiple sclerosis. The data were produced by immunoSEQ multiplex PCR, yet TCRdb's version contains in-frame clones alone and is incomplete. Here the sample spans roughly 59,000 clones, approximately 93% being singletons. Germline CDR1 SQVTM, CDR2 ANQGSEA. V lost 4 bases and J lost 0, with 18 bases in between. The CDR3 contains 16 residues. The rearrangement uses TRBV29-1 and TRBJ1-2, with TRBD1 as a possible D gene (6 bases). Sequences were derived from CD8+ T cells from peripheral blood mononuclear cells, sampled in the second trimester of pregnancy. The clonotype comes from a female donor with multiple sclerosis, enrolled in a pregnancy study. The CDR3 loop reads CSVATGTPTANYGYTF. Written as DNA, the CDR3 is TGCAGCGTTGCTACCGGGACACCTACCGCTAACTATGGCTACACCTTC.